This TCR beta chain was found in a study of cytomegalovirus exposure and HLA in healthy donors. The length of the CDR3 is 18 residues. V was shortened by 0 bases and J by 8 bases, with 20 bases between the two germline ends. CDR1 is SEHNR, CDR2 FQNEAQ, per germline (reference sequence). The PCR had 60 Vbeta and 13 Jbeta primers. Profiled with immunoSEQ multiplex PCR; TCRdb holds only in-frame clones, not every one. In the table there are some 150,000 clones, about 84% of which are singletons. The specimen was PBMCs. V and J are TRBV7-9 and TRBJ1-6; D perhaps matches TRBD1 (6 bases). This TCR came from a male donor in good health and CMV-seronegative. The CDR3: CASSLALRAATGYSPLHF. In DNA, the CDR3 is TGTGCCAGCAGCTTAGCGCTTAGGGCAGCCACAGGGTATTCACCCCTCCACTTT.